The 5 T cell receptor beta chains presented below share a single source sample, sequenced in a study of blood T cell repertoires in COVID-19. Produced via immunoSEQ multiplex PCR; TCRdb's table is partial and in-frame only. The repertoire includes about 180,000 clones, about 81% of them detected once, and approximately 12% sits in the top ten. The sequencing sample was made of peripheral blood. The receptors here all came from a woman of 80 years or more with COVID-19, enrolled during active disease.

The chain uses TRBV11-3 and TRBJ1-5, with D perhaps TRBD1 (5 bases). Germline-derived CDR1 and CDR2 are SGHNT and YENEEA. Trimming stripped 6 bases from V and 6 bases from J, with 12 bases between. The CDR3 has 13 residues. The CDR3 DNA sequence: TGTGCCAGCAGTTCTTCAGGGTCTCAGCCCCAGCATTTT. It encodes CASSSSGSQPQHF.

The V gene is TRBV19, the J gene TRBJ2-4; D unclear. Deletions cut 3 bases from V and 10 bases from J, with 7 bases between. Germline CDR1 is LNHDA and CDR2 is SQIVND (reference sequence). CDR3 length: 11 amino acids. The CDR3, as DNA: TGTGCCAGTAGTATCGGTATTATTCAGTACTTC. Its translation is CASSIGIIQYF.

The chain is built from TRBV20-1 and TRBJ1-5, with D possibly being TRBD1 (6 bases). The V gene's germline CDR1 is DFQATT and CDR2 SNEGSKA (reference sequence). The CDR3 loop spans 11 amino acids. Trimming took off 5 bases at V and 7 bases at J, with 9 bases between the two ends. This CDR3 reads CSAGGGQPQHF. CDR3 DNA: TGCAGTGCTGGGGGCGGCCAGCCCCAGCATTTT.

CDR3 protein: CASSGPGQGESGYTF. CDR3 nucleotides: TGTGCCAGCAGCGGTCCGGGACAGGGAGAGAGTGGCTACACCTTC. V gene TRBV7-9 combines with J gene TRBJ1-2, with TRBD1 matching 9 bases. V trimming: 5 bases; J trimming: 7 bases; junction bases outside the gene matches: 11. Germline CDR1 reads SEHNR; CDR2 reads FQNEAQ (reference sequence). The CDR3 contains 15 residues.

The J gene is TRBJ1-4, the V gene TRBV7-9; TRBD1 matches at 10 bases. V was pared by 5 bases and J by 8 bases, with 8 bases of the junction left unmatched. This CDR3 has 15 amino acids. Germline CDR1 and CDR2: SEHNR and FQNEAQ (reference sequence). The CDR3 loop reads CASSARDRGGEKLFF. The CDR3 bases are TGTGCCAGCAGCGCCAGGGACAGGGGAGGGGAAAAACTGTTTTTT.